This TCR beta chain was identified in a study of T-cell reconstitution after alpha-beta-depleted transplantation in children. Notes on the study in general: When one year had passed after transplant, most T-cell counts and diversity came from newly produced T cells.

CDR1 is MNHEY and CDR2 is SMNVEV in the germline V gene (reference sequence). The CDR3 consists of 16 residues. V gave up 5 bases and J gave up 6 bases, with 19 bases separating them. On this clonotype itself: Its cognate antigen is unknown.

Using unique molecular identifiers, the investigators prepared the TCRbeta library. TCRdb used MiXCR to reprocess the PCR reads, holding one entry per CDR3 protein. The data hold approximately 210,000 distinct CDR3 sequences, with approximately 17% observed a single time. The gene calls are TRBV27 and TRBJ2-2; D tentatively reads TRBD1 or TRBD2 (6 bases each). The sequencing here drew on PBMCs, mostly from graft donor cells, taken 360 days after TCRalphabeta/CD19-depleted stem cell transplant. The TCR comes from a male patient aged 2 to 10 who had a stem cell transplant for acute lymphoblastic leukemia, so the T cells may come from the graft donor. CDR3 protein: CASSTARGRLAGELFF. The DNA of the CDR3 is TGTGCCAGCAGTACTGCTAGGGGGAGGTTGGCCGGGGAGCTGTTTTTT.